A selection of T cell receptor beta chains follows, all from one sample in a study of cytomegalovirus exposure and HLA in healthy donors. Assay used: immunoSEQ multiplex PCR; TCRdb lists only in-frame clones, some missing. Of over 100,000 clones listed, 85% to 90% are singletons. The specimen sequenced was PBMCs. The receptors come from a woman younger than 45 in good health and CMV-seronegative. CDR3s include the opening cysteine and the closing phenylalanine or tryptophan.

v_gene	j_gene	CDR3aa
TRBV19	TRBJ2-5	CASSIYGTVQETQYF
TRBV7-6	TRBJ2-7	CASSLGSGGGYEQYF
TRBV7-9	TRBJ1-2	CASSFTGDSYGYTF
TRBV29-1	TRBJ2-7	CSVGTTSYEQYF
TRBV28	TRBJ2-5	CASSSGGETQYF
TRBV14	TRBJ2-4	CASSPMDRAVQYF
TRBV29-1	TRBJ2-7	CSVVGLGGQYF
TRBV6-5	TRBJ1-2	CASSTTGVNTF
TRBV28	TRBJ1-4	CASTIGQGNEKLFF
TRBV6-4	TRBJ2-5	CASSELILDNTKRTQYF
TRBV27	TRBJ2-7	CASSLRGREQYF
TRBV28	TRBJ1-2	CASSAPDFAYGYTF
TRBV5-6	TRBJ2-7	CASSLDSPYEQYF
TRBV29-1	TRBJ2-3	CSVDGYRGSTGQYF
TRBV27	TRBJ1-4	CASSLGGGKVYEKLFF
TRBV14	TRBJ2-5	CASSQGLRPSGQETQYF
TRBV4-1	TRBJ1-2	CVSSQEEGDSPRGYTF
TRBV27	TRBJ2-1	CASSYREMNEQFF
TRBV7-6	TRBJ2-1	CASSPRQGLSYNEQFF
TRBV28	TRBJ2-7	CASSLAGAAYEQYF
TRBV18	TRBJ1-4	CASSPPGQSGEKLFF
TRBV4-1	TRBJ2-1	CASSLLPPGLAGINEQFF
TRBV29-1	TRBJ2-3	CSGQNLGPQYF
TRBV5-1	TRBJ1-2	CASSFGTGDPNYGYTF
TRBV27	TRBJ2-7	CASSTLGLAGVEQYF
TRBV6-4	TRBJ2-1	CASSDPSASGEGNEQFF
TRBV5-6	TRBJ1-1	CASSSGTGRDTEAFF
TRBV19	TRBJ2-7	CASTPSTSGIREQYF
TRBV27	TRBJ2-7	CASSFGTSLYEQYF
TRBV5-4	TRBJ2-3	CASSLLVAGRGDTQYF
TRBV5-1	TRBJ2-5	CASSLGAGSTQETQYF
TRBV7-2	TRBJ2-2	CASSLDSNTGELFF
TRBV5-4	TRBJ1-5	CASSLQGAQPQHF
TRBV2	TRBJ1-2	CASSGLTNYGYTF
TRBV5-1	TRBJ2-7	CASTPGQGLGYEQYF
TRBV19	TRBJ2-5	CASSTLAGGPQETQYF
TRBV4-3	TRBJ2-7	CASSQDAGRPSYEQYF
TRBV6-1	TRBJ1-5	CASSGQGGDQPQHF
TRBV28	TRBJ2-7	CASSIGRAAYEQYF
TRBV5-1	TRBJ2-7	CASSFGQHSYEQYF
TRBV6-1	TRBJ2-5	CASTGADGETQYF
TRBV2	TRBJ2-7	CASIAGAYEQYF